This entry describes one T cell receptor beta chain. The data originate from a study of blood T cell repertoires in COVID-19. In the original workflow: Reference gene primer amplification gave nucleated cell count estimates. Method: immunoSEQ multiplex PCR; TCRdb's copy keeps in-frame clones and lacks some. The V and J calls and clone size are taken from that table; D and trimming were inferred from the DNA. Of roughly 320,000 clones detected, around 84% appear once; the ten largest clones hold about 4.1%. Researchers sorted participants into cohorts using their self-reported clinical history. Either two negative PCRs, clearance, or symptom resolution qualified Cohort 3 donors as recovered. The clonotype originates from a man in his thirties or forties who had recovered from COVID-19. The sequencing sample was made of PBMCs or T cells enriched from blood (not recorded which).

CDR3 protein: CASTRGRGEQYF. CDR3 in DNA: TGTGCCAGTACTAGGGGGCGAGGAGAGCAGTACTTC. The J gene is TRBJ2-7, the V gene TRBV7-9; 7 nucleotides align to TRBD1. The trim removed 9 bases at V and 7 bases at J, leaving 9 bases unmatched. This CDR3 spans 12 amino acids. Per germline, CDR1 SEHNR and CDR2 FQNEAQ (reference sequence).